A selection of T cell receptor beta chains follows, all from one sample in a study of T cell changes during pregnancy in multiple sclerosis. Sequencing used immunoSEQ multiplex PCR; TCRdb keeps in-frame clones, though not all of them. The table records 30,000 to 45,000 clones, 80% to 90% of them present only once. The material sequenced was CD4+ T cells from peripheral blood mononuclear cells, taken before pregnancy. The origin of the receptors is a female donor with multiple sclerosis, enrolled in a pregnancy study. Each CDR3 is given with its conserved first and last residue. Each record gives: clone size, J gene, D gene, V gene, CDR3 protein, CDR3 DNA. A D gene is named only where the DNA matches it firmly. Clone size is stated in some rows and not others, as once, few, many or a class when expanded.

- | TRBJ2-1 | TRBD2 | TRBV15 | CATSKGSGRGGEQFF | TGTGCCACCAGCAAGGGGAGCGGGAGGGGAGGTGAGCAGTTCTTC
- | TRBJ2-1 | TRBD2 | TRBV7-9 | CASSPPSGTSGYVNEQFF | TGTGCCAGCAGCCCGCCCTCCGGGACTAGCGGCTATGTGAATGAGCAGTTCTTC
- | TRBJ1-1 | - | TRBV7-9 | CASSRDSISGNEAFF | TGTGCCAGCAGCCGTGATTCGATATCAGGGAATGAAGCTTTCTTT
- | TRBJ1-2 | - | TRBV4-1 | CASSQALEGTARGGYTF | TGCGCCAGCAGCCAAGCCCTGGAGGGAACGGCCAGAGGTGGCTACACCTTC
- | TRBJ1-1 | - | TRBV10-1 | CASSEDSGGTTEAFF | TGCGCCAGCAGTGAAGACAGCGGGGGGACCACTGAAGCTTTCTTT
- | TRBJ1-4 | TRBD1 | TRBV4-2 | CASSPWTGGNLYEKLFF | TGTGCCAGCAGCCCCTGGACAGGGGGTAATTTGTATGAAAAACTGTTTTTT
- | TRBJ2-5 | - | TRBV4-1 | CASSHPRGASLQETQYF | TGCGCCAGCAGCCACCCCAGGGGTGCCTCTCTACAAGAGACCCAGTACTTC
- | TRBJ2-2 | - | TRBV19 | CASSRSRTEYTGELFF | TGTGCCAGTAGTAGGTCCCGGACAGAGTACACCGGGGAGCTGTTTTTT
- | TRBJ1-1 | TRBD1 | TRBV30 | CASTGGVEAFF | TGTGCCTCCACAGGGGGCGTTGAAGCTTTCTTT
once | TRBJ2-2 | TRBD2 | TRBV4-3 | CASSQGGGGGTGELFF | TGCGCCAGCAGCCAGGGGGGGGGAGGAGGAACCGGGGAGCTGTTTTTT
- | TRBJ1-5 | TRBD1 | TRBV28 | CASSLYTGGNQPQHF | TGTGCCAGCAGTTTGTATACAGGGGGCAATCAGCCCCAGCATTTT
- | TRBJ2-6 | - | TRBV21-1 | CASSKNFVSTSRDRVFSGANVLTF | TGTGCCAGCAGCAAAAATTTCGTCAGCACAAGCCGGGACAGGGTTTTCTCTGGGGCCAACGTCCTGACTTTC
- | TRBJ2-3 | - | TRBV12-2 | CASRLGGTSGITDTQYF | TGTGCAAGTCGCTTAGGAGGAACTAGCGGGATCACAGATACGCAGTATTTT
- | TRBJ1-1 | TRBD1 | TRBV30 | CAWSEGTGRRTEAFF | TGTGCCTGGAGCGAAGGGACAGGCAGAAGGACTGAAGCTTTCTTT
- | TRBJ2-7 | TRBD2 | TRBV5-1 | CASTPLAGAREQYF | TGCGCCAGCACCCCACTAGCGGGAGCACGGGAGCAGTACTTC
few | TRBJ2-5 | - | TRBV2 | CASSEKGGGETQYF | TGTGCCAGCAGTGAAAAGGGGGGAGGGGAGACCCAGTACTTC
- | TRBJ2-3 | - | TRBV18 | CASSPWHREADTQYF | TGTGCCAGCTCACCTTGGCACAGGGAAGCAGATACGCAGTATTTT
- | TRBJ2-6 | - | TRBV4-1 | CASSQDQGIRAGANVLTF | TGCGCCAGCAGCCAAGACCAGGGGATTCGAGCCGGGGCCAACGTCCTGACTTTC
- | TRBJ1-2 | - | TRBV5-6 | CASSLRDMRLGGYTF | TGTGCCAGCAGCTTGCGGGACATGCGTCTTGGTGGCTACACCTTC
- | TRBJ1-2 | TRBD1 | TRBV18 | CASSPDRDYGYTF | TGTGCCAGCTCACCCGACAGGGACTATGGCTACACCTTC
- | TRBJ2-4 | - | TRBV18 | CASSPPHTGPAKNIQYF | TGTGCCAGCTCACCACCGCACACAGGGCCGGCCAAAAACATTCAGTACTTC
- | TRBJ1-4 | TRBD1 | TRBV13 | CASSGSDRVGGNEKLFF | TGTGCCAGCAGCGGGAGTGACAGGGTTGGGGGAAATGAAAAACTGTTTTTT
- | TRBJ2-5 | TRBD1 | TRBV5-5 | CASSATGTETQYF | TGTGCCAGCAGCGCGACAGGGACGGAGACCCAGTACTTC
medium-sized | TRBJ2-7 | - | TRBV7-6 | CASSDSEGYEQYF | TGTGCCAGCAGCGATAGTGAGGGCTACGAGCAGTACTTC
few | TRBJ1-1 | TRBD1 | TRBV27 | CASRLGTGVLGNTEAFF | TGTGCCAGCAGACTCGGGACAGGGGTTTTAGGGAACACTGAAGCTTTCTTT
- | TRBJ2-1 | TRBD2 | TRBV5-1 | CASSKGLAGVHDEQFF | TGCGCCAGCAGCAAGGGACTAGCGGGAGTTCACGATGAGCAGTTCTTC
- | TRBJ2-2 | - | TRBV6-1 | CASSFYTRATGELFF | TGTGCCAGCAGCTTCTACACTAGGGCGACCGGGGAGCTGTTTTTT
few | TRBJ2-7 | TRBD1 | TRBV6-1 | CASKDRGFYSYEQYF | TGTGCCAGCAAGGACAGGGGGTTCTACTCCTACGAGCAGTACTTC
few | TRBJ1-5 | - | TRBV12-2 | CASRLVGTGVDSNQPQHF | TGTGCAAGTCGCTTAGTAGGGACAGGGGTGGATAGCAATCAGCCCCAGCATTTT
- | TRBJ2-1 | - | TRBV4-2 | CASSQRGTIYNNEQFF | TGTGCCAGCAGCCAAAGGGGGACTATTTATAACAATGAGCAGTTCTTC
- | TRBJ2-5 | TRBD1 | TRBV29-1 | CSVVDRGYETQYF | TGCAGCGTTGTTGACAGGGGGTACGAGACCCAGTACTTC
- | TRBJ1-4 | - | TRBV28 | CASSSTAPNEKLFF | TGTGCCAGCAGTTCGACAGCCCCTAATGAAAAACTGTTTTTT
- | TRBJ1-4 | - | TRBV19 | CASSEAPTEEKLFF | TGTGCCAGTAGTGAGGCACCAACCGAAGAAAAACTGTTTTTT
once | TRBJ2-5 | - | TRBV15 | CATSRDHRETQYF | TGTGCCACCAGCAGAGATCACAGGGAGACCCAGTACTTC
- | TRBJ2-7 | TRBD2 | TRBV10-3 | CAISETSGIEYEQYF | TGTGCCATCAGTGAGACTAGCGGGATAGAATACGAGCAGTACTTC
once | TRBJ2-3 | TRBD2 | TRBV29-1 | CSVGAGGPDTQYF | TGCAGCGTTGGAGCGGGAGGGCCCGATACGCAGTATTTT
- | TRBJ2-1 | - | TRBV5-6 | CASSLGPQRRTYNEQFF | TGTGCCAGCAGCTTGGGCCCCCAGCGGCGGACCTACAATGAGCAGTTCTTC
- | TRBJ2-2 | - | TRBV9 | CASSVGVGGNTGELFF | TGTGCCAGCAGCGTAGGGGTTGGCGGGAACACCGGGGAGCTGTTTTTT
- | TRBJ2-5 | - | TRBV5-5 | CASSPGLRETQYF | TGTGCCAGCAGCCCGGGACTTCGGGAGACCCAGTACTTC
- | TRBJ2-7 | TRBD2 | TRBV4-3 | CASSQEEREGYEQYF | TGCGCCAGCAGCCAGGAAGAGCGGGAGGGCTACGAGCAGTACTTC
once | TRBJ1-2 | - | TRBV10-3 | CAISVRIASDGSGYTF | TGTGCCATCAGTGTCAGGATTGCGTCAGACGGGAGTGGCTACACCTTC
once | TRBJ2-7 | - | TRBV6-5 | CASSGTRETYEQYF | TGTGCCAGCTCGGGGACGCGGGAAACCTACGAGCAGTACTTC
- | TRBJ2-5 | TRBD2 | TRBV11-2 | CASSLGTKGEETQYF | TGTGCCAGCAGCTTGGGGACTAAGGGCGAGGAGACCCAGTACTTC
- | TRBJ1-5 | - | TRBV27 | CASSLSGDKGNPQPQHF | TGTGCCAGCAGTTTATCGGGGGACAAAGGAAACCCCCAGCCCCAGCATTTT
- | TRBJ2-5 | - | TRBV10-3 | CAINGAKGDQETQYF | TGTGCCATCAATGGGGCAAAGGGGGACCAAGAGACCCAGTACTTC
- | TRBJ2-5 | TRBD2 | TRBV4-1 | CASSRTGLQETQYF | TGCGCCAGCAGCCGAACGGGACTACAAGAGACCCAGTACTTC